The 28 T cell receptor beta chains below were found in one sample sequenced in a study of beta chain features in type 1 diabetes. As every portion of the isolated RNA was reverse transcribed, the sequencing read expressed TCRB transcripts. Sequenced by immunoSEQ multiplex PCR; TCRdb stores in-frame clones only, minus some. This sample carries around 40,000 clones, around 52% of them seen once, and the ten largest clones take roughly 2.1%. The material sequenced was Tregs from blood. These receptors were obtained from a woman between 18 and 30 years old in good health.

This rearrangement joins TRBV28 to TRBJ2-7; a weak D match, TRBD1 (6 bases). CDR3 length equals 14 residues. Trimming stripped 6 bases from V and 2 bases from J, with 14 bases between. Germline values: CDR1 MDHEN, CDR2 SYDVKM. CDR3 amino acids: CASSSRQAPYEQYF. The CDR3 nucleotides are TGTGCCAGCAGCTCCAGACAGGCCCCCTACGAGCAGTACTTC.

This chain connects TRBV6-6 to TRBJ1-1, with TRBD1 identical over 9 bases. The CDR3 loop spans 15 amino acids. Germline V gene lookup returns CDR1 MNHNY and CDR2 SVGAGI (reference sequence). The trim removed 6 bases at V and 3 bases at J, leaving 8 bases unmatched. CDR3 nucleotides: TGTGCCAGCAGCCGGACAGGGGCGGGGGACACTGAAGCTTTCTTT. Amino acid sequence: CASSRTGAGDTEAFF.

This chain connects TRBV7-2 to TRBJ1-5; 8 nucleotides line up with TRBD1. The length of the CDR3 is 15 residues. The V and J ends lost 5 bases and 5 bases, in that order; junction bases with no gene match: 8. Germline V gives CDR1 SGHTA, CDR2 FQGNSA. CDR3 region: CASSLMSGGHQPQHF. DNA for the CDR3: TGTGCCAGCAGCCTCATGTCAGGGGGCCATCAGCCCCAGCATTTT. The whole variable domain, remainder taken from reference TRBV7-2 and TRBJ1-5, is GAGVSQSPSNKVTEKGKDVELRCDPISGHTALYWYRQSLGQGLEFLIYFQGNSAPDKSGLPSDRFSAERTGGSVSTLTIQRTQQEDSAVYLCASSLMSGGHQPQHFGDGTRLSIL.

V and J are TRBV27 and TRBJ2-3; TRBD2 aligns across 11 bases. CDR1 and CDR2 (germline): MNHEY, SMNVEV (reference sequence). Losses at the gene ends were 4 bases for V and 1 base for J; bases not matched to a gene: 4. The CDR3 runs 16 residues. This CDR3 is CASSSGLAVGTDTQYF. CDR3 in DNA: TGTGCCAGCAGTTCGGGACTAGCGGTCGGCACAGATACGCAGTATTTT.

This rearrangement joins TRBV25-1 to TRBJ2-1, with D maybe TRBD2 (5 bases). V was shortened by 2 bases and J by 2 bases, with 13 bases between the two germline ends. In germline, CDR1 is MGHDK, CDR2 SYGVNS. The CDR3 runs 16 residues. This CDR3 is CASSEAGRAAYNEQFF. The CDR3, as DNA: TGTGCCAGCAGTGAAGCGGGCAGAGCCGCCTACAATGAGCAGTTCTTC.

This sequence joins TRBV2 and TRBJ1-2; no definite D call. Trimming took off 4 bases at V and 4 bases at J, with 13 bases between the two ends. Germline CDR1 is SNHLY and CDR2 is FYNNEI. This CDR3 is 14 amino acids long. CDR3 sequence reads: CASSGRFTGYGYTF. Written as DNA, the CDR3 is TGTGCCAGCAGTGGCCGTTTTACTGGCTATGGCTACACCTTC.

The rearrangement uses TRBV5-1 and TRBJ1-5; D is unresolved. Germline V gene data show CDR1 as SGHRS and CDR2 as YFSETQ. Deletions cut 4 bases from V and 0 bases from J, with 5 bases between. The CDR3 spans 13 residues. CDR3 DNA: TGCGCCAGCAGCCTAGATAGCAATCAGCCCCAGCATTTT. This codes for CASSLDSNQPQHF.

V gene TRBV27 combines with J gene TRBJ2-5; tentative D call: TRBD2 (6 bases). The better agreement between TRBJ2-7 and the DNA end casts doubt on the J call. Germline loops: CDR1 MNHEY, CDR2 SMNVEV (reference sequence). This CDR3 spans 14 amino acids. The CDR3 protein is CASRGTPSAGEQYF. DNA of the CDR3: TGTGCCAGCAGGGGGACCCCTAGCGCCGGCGAGCAGTACTTC.

The chain links TRBV6-5 to TRBJ2-7, with 11 nucleotides matching TRBD2. CDR3 length: 14 amino acids. The V gene end was trimmed by 5 bases and the J gene end by 5 bases; junction bases not matched to a gene: 5. Germline CDR1 MNHEY, CDR2 SVGAGI. The DNA for the CDR3 is TGTGCCAGCAGTGTAACTAGCGGGAGCCACGAGCAGTACTTC. As protein: CASSVTSGSHEQYF.

This clone has a handful of counts. The chain combines TRBV18 with TRBJ1-3; D gene unclear. Per germline, CDR1 KGHSH and CDR2 LQKENI. The CDR3 has 13 residues. Trimming left V 0 bases short and J 8 bases short, with 8 bases between. Written as DNA, the CDR3 is TGTGCCAGCTCACCACCGTCCCGAGACACCATATATTTT. It codes for CASSPPSRDTIYF.

The rearrangement joins TRBV6-5 to TRBJ2-7, with a weak D call TRBD1 (6 bases). Per the germline V gene, CDR1 is MNHEY and CDR2 is SVGAGI. This CDR3 region has 13 residues. Trimming left V 4 bases short and J 1 base short, with 8 bases between. This CDR3 reads CASSSTGSYEQYF. CDR3 coding DNA: TGTGCCAGCAGTTCGACAGGTTCCTACGAGCAGTACTTC.

CDR3: CASSRHDGTKNTGELFF. As DNA, the CDR3 is TGCGCCAGCAGCCGCCATGATGGGACAAAGAACACCGGGGAGCTGTTTTTT. The chain uses TRBV4-1 and TRBJ2-2; tentatively, D is TRBD1 (6 bases). CDR1 MGHRA and CDR2 YSYEKL come from the germline V gene. The ends were cut back, 4 bases at V and 1 base at J, with 16 bases in the middle. The CDR3 is 17 residues long.

The V gene is TRBV5-6, the J gene TRBJ2-1; a weak D match, TRBD1 (6 bases). Trimming pared 4 bases from V and 8 bases from J, leaving 19 bases between. The CDR3 spans 15 residues. Germline V gene lookup returns CDR1 SGHDT and CDR2 YYEEEE. The CDR3 here is CASSTGQPGDHEQFF. In DNA form, the CDR3 reads TGTGCCAGCAGCACGGGACAACCTGGGGACCATGAGCAGTTCTTC.

This clone was picked up a small number of times. The V call is TRBV28, the J call TRBJ2-1; 8 bases align to TRBD2. This CDR3 is 13 amino acids long. CDR1 is MDHEN, CDR2 SYDVKM, per germline. The V gene end was trimmed by 8 bases and the J gene end by 8 bases; junction bases not matched to a gene: 8. Here the CDR3 DNA reads TGTGCCAGCCTCAGGACTAGCAGCCATGAGCAGTTCTTC. Translating gives CASLRTSSHEQFF.

This clone is labeled medium-sized. The rearrangement uses TRBV7-8 and TRBJ2-7; unclear D gene. The germline gives CDR1 SGHVS, CDR2 FQNEAQ. V lost 1 base, J lost 0 bases, and 7 bases lay in between. The CDR3 has 14 amino acids. Here the CDR3 reads CASSLVLSSYEQYF. CDR3 sequence (DNA): TGTGCCAGCAGCTTAGTTCTGAGCTCCTACGAGCAGTACTTC.

This clone was counted only a few times. The chain uses TRBV2 and TRBJ2-1; D may be TRBD2 (5 bases). V lost 2 bases to trimming and J lost 5 bases, with 13 bases between them. CDR3 size: 15 residues. Germline CDR1 is SNHLY and CDR2 is FYNNEI. This CDR3 reads CASSELRAPNNEQFF. In DNA, the CDR3 is TGTGCCAGCAGTGAATTGAGGGCGCCCAACAATGAGCAGTTCTTC.

This clone was counted only a few times. This chain connects TRBV7-9 to TRBJ1-5; perhaps TRBD1 as D (5 bases). V lost 5 bases and J 7 bases, leaving 15 bases between the germline ends. Germline assignment: CDR1 SEHNR and CDR2 FQNEAQ (reference sequence). The CDR3 totals 14 residues. The CDR3 protein is CASSLMGGEQPQHF. The DNA of the CDR3 is TGTGCCAGCAGCCTAATGGGGGGAGAACAGCCCCAGCATTTT.

The rearrangement links TRBV19 to TRBJ2-6, with TRBD1 matching over 7 bases. This CDR3 spans 16 amino acids. The V and J ends lost 8 bases and 0 bases, in that order; junction bases with no gene match: 7. CDR1 and CDR2 from the germline V gene are LNHDA and SQIVND (reference sequence). CDR3 in amino acids: CASDTGVFSGANVLTF. As DNA, the CDR3 is TGTGCCAGTGACACAGGGGTATTCTCTGGGGCCAACGTCCTGACTTTC.

This chain links TRBV7-9 with TRBJ1-3, with D perhaps matching TRBD1 (6 bases). The CDR3 has 16 amino acids. Trimming took off 0 bases at V and 0 bases at J, with 9 bases between the two ends. Germline CDR1 and CDR2: SEHNR and FQNEAQ (reference sequence). The CDR3 spells CASSLAGQNSGNTIYF. The CDR3, as DNA: TGTGCCAGCAGCTTAGCGGGACAAAACTCTGGAAACACCATATATTTT.

V gene TRBV28 combines with J gene TRBJ2-3; 9 bases map to TRBD2. The CDR3 runs 15 residues. Trimming at V came to 7 bases and at J to 0 bases, leaving 5 bases not matched to a gene. Per germline, CDR1 MDHEN and CDR2 SYDVKM. CDR3 residues: CASITSGSSTDTQYF. In DNA form, the CDR3 reads TGTGCCAGCATCACTAGCGGGTCTAGCACAGATACGCAGTATTTT. Variable domain in full (rest from reference TRBV28 and TRBJ2-3): DVKVTQSSRYLVKRTGEKVFLECVQDMDHENMFWYRQDPGLGLRLIYFSYDVKMKEKGDIPEGYSVSREKKERFSLILESASTNQTSMYLCASITSGSSTDTQYFGPGTRLTVL.

The chain recombines TRBV28 with TRBJ2-5; TRBD2 agrees at 16 bases. CDR1 is MDHEN, CDR2 SYDVKM, per germline. Losses at the gene ends were 5 bases for V and 5 bases for J; bases not matched to a gene: 8. The CDR3 covers 17 residues. The CDR3 bases are TGTGCCAGCAGTCCGGGACTAGCGGGAGGGCGATCGGAGACCCAGTACTTC. Protein sequence: CASSPGLAGGRSETQYF. Drawing the rest from reference TRBV28 and TRBJ2-5, the complete variable domain is DVKVTQSSRYLVKRTGEKVFLECVQDMDHENMFWYRQDPGLGLRLIYFSYDVKMKEKGDIPEGYSVSREKKERFSLILESASTNQTSMYLCASSPGLAGGRSETQYFGPGTRLLVL.

The CDR3 is CASSPRASAYEQYF. CDR3 DNA: TGTGCCAGCAGCCCACGAGCTTCCGCCTACGAGCAGTACTTC. The chain has TRBV7-9 and TRBJ2-7; D gene ambiguous. Germline V gives CDR1 SEHNR, CDR2 FQNEAQ (reference sequence). Trimming stripped 5 bases from V and 2 bases from J, with 13 bases between. This CDR3 has 14 amino acids.

This sequence joins TRBV29-1 and TRBJ2-1; D ambiguous. The CDR3 sequence is 11 residues long. CDR1 and CDR2 from the germline V gene are SQVTM and ANQGSEA. V shed 2 bases and J shed 8 bases, with 7 bases lying between them. In DNA, the CDR3 is TGCAGCGTTGAACGCGGATATGAGCAGTTCTTC. Its translation is CSVERGYEQFF.

This clone was counted only a few times. This sequence joins TRBV6-6 and TRBJ2-2, with D maybe TRBD1 (5 bases). The CDR3 consists of 14 residues. Germline lookup yields CDR1 MNHNY and CDR2 SVGAGI (reference sequence). The V gene lost 8 bases and the J gene lost 2 bases, with 12 bases spanning the gap. CDR3 protein: CASAFDSNTGELFF. For the CDR3, the DNA is TGTGCCAGCGCCTTTGACAGTAACACCGGGGAGCTGTTTTTT.

This clone was seen only a few times. CDR3: CASSSGQDYEQYF. In DNA, the CDR3 is TGTGCCAGCAGCTCGGGACAGGACTACGAGCAGTACTTC. The chain links TRBV27 to TRBJ2-7; 8 bases align to TRBD1. The length of the CDR3 is 13 residues. Germline V gene lookup returns CDR1 MNHEY and CDR2 SMNVEV (reference sequence). With V trimmed by 6 bases and J by 3 bases, 4 bases remained unmatched.

The chain recombines TRBV19 with TRBJ2-3; 8 bases map to TRBD1. With V trimmed by 5 bases and J by 6 bases, 7 bases remained unmatched. The CDR3 spans 14 residues. The germline V gene has CDR1 LNHDA and CDR2 SQIVND (reference sequence). CDR3 sequence reads: CASSRQGFSDTQYF. CDR3 in DNA: TGTGCCAGTAGTCGACAGGGGTTCTCCGATACGCAGTATTTT.

A few counts support this clone. This chain joins TRBV27 and TRBJ2-5; 8 nucleotides line up with TRBD1. The CDR3 spans 14 residues. The germline V gene encodes CDR1 MNHEY and CDR2 SMNVEV (reference sequence). V was clipped by 5 bases and J by 5 bases; unmatched bases: 7. CDR3 region: CASSGLDRVETQYF. CDR3 sequence (DNA): TGTGCCAGCAGTGGGCTGGACAGGGTCGAGACCCAGTACTTC.

V usage is TRBV30 and J usage is TRBJ2-3; 9 bases fit TRBD2. V gave up 3 bases and J gave up 2 bases; unmatched junction bases: 6. The CDR3 runs to 15 residues. CDR1 and CDR2 (germline): GTSNPN, SVGIG (reference sequence). Here the CDR3 reads CAWRALAGSTDTQYF. The DNA for the CDR3 is TGTGCCTGGAGGGCTCTAGCGGGATCCACAGATACGCAGTATTTT.